The clone carrying this T cell receptor (beta chain) was seen once. The entry originates in a study of blood T cell repertoires in COVID-19. The overall study: Sources were T cells, B-cell-depleted T cells, or PBMCs; the material itself was cDNA or gDNA.

V lost 6 bases and J 5 bases, leaving 16 bases between the germline ends. Germline-derived CDR1 and CDR2 are SNHLY and FYNNEI. This CDR3 contains 15 residues. Source study methods: The assay estimated nucleated cells by amplifying reference gene primers. Method: immunoSEQ multiplex PCR; TCRdb's copy keeps in-frame clones and lacks some. V, J and clone size are those of that table, while D and trimming were read from the DNA. The sample contains 150,000 to 200,000 clones, less than 90% of which appear only once. The chain joins TRBV2 to TRBJ2-2, with D hard to call. The source of this sequence is a man aged 70 or older with active or convalescent COVID-19. Sequenced sample: peripheral blood. The CDR3 reads CASRPTQAATGELFF. The CDR3 DNA reads as TGTGCCAGCAGGCCAACCCAGGCTGCGACCGGGGAGCTGTTTTTT.